This TCR beta chain stems from a study of T cells in Graves' hyperthyroidism and ophthalmopathy. Overall study context: The blood sample was taken at first diagnosis, before treatment began. Whole-study results and caveats: Ophthalmopathy could be told apart from stable hyperthyroidism with a 13 V-J model.

It was 10 ml of fresh peripheral blood that supplied the PBMCs. Researchers took RNA transcripts and amplified the TCR beta CDR3 regions from them. The TCR CDR3 first-round RT-PCR relied on the HTBI primer set. One entry per CDR3 protein, called by TCRdb with MiXCR from the multiplex PCR reads. The data contain around 530,000 distinct CDR3 sequences, 15% to 20% of them singletons. This clonotype has ten or more counts. Its antigen is not known. CDR1 is SGHDT, CDR2 YYEEEE, per germline. The CDR3 totals 17 residues. The V gene end was trimmed by 2 bases and the J gene end by 10 bases; junction bases not matched to a gene: 15.

This clonotype originated in a woman aged 18-29 years with Graves' ophthalmopathy. The sample consisted of blood. This chain links TRBV5-6 with TRBJ1-1, with 12 bases identical to TRBD1. The CDR3 DNA is TGTGCCAGCAGCTTCGGGACAGGGGGCGCGGAGACGCTGTTAGCTTTCTTT. This translates into CASSFGTGGAETLLAFF.